This T cell receptor (beta chain) stems from a study of human T cells and chemical hapten exposure. Each CDR3 protein is one row after TCRdb ran MiXCR on the RACE reads. The sample yields some 52,000 distinct CDR3 sequences, approximately 10% seen once. Time point of the sample: patch test 1, 2 weeks after DPC sensitization. Regarding treatment: therapeutic diphenylcyclopropenone sensitization with weekly scalp DPC. Before extraction, the whole blood was not fractionated, and total RNA was taken from it. CDR3 length: 14 amino acids. The V gene's germline CDR1 is MRHNA and CDR2 SNTAGT. Trimming at V came to 6 bases and at J to 7 bases, leaving 9 bases not matched to a gene.

This rearrangement joins TRBV6-4 to TRBJ1-5; 7 nucleotides match TRBD1. The input for sequencing was whole blood, taken in connection with sensitization to the hapten diphenylcyclopropenone (DPC). The source is a woman aged 40 to 49 with alopecia areata. Some clones in this sample may be carry-over from other donors' samples. Here the CDR3 reads CASSWDSPKQPQHF. The CDR3 DNA reads as TGTGCCAGCAGCTGGGACAGCCCGAAGCAGCCCCAGCATTTT.